This TCR beta chain derives from a study of blood T cell repertoires in COVID-19. Study as a whole: Material from acute and convalescent COVID-19 was sourced from the United States, Italy and Spain. Sources were T cells, B-cell-depleted T cells, or PBMCs; the material itself was cDNA or gDNA.

Sequencing used immunoSEQ multiplex PCR; TCRdb keeps in-frame clones, though not all of them. The sample holds 200,000 to 250,000 clones, more than 70% seen once. Source material: peripheral blood. This TCR was recovered from a man in his fifties or sixties with active or convalescent COVID-19.

The CDR3 nucleotides are TGTGCCAGCAGCTTGGGACAGGGGGCTGGGGACTACACCTTC. Translation gives CASSLGQGAGDYTF. The genes are TRBV5-4 and TRBJ1-2, with 10 bases identical to TRBD1. The germline V gene encodes CDR1 SGHNT and CDR2 YYREEE (reference sequence). J gave up 10 bases and V 0 bases, and 6 bases lay outside the gene matches. The CDR3 covers 14 residues.